This TCR beta chain is drawn from a study of Graves' ophthalmopathy and Graves' hyperthyroidism. The CDR3 is made up of 12 amino acids. Germline V gives CDR1 SGHTA, CDR2 FQGNSA. V was trimmed by 5 bases and J by 8 bases, leaving 12 bases between them. CDR3 regions of TCR beta were amplified from RNA transcripts. First-round RT-PCR with HTBI primers preceded a second-round multiplex PCR. TCRdb re-derived calls from the multiplex PCR reads in MiXCR, one entry per CDR3 protein. Seen here are 300,000 or so distinct CDR3 sequences, 15% to 20% observed once, and the top ten hold over 9%. The diagnostic workup employed clinical symptoms, serum thyroxine, TRAb, thyroid ultrasound and orbital computed tomography. PBMCs were isolated from a roughly 10 ml sample of fresh peripheral blood.

The source of this sequence is an adult man with Graves' ophthalmopathy. The sample taken for sequencing was peripheral blood. The gene calls are TRBV7-2 and TRBJ1-2, with D unresolved. As DNA, the CDR3 is TGTGCCAGCAGCGCGAACATGATAGGCTACACCTTC. Translating it yields CASSANMIGYTF. Supplemented by reference TRBV7-2 and TRBJ1-2, the full variable domain reads GAGVSQSPSNKVTEKGKDVELRCDPISGHTALYWYRQSLGQGLEFLIYFQGNSAPDKSGLPSDRFSAERTGGSVSTLTIQRTQQEDSAVYLCASSANMIGYTFGSGTRLTVV.